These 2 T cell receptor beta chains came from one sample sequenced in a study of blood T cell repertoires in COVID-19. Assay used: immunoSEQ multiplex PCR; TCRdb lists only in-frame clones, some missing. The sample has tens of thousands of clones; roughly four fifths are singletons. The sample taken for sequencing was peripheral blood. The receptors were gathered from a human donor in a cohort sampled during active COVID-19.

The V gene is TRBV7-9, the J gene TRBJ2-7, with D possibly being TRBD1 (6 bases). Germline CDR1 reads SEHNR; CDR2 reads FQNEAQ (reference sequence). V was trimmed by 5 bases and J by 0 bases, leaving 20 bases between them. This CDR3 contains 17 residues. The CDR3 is CASSRPQGNLVSYEQYF. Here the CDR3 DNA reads TGTGCCAGCAGCCGTCCCCAGGGGAACCTCGTCTCCTACGAGCAGTACTTC.

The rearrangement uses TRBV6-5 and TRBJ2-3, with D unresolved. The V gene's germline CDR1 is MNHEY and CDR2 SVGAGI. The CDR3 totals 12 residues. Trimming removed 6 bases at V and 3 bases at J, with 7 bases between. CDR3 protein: CASSTRTDTQYF. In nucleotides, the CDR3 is TGTGCCAGCAGCACCCGGACAGATACGCAGTATTTT.